Shown below are 23 T cell receptor beta chains from a single sample sequenced in a study of shared clonotypes between healthy human individuals. Method: immunoSEQ multiplex PCR; TCRdb's copy keeps in-frame clones and lacks some. In the table there are more than 2 million clones, just under 95% of which are singletons. Naive CD8 cells lacked CD45RO, underwent positive selection for CCR7 and left out terminally differentiated effector memory CD45RA+ cells. Sequencing input: naive CD8+ T cells from PBMCs. These receptors all come from a man between 18 and 29 years old in good health. Some clones in this sample may be carry-over from other donors' samples.

The chain uses TRBV7-9 and TRBJ2-3, with D perhaps matching TRBD2 (5 bases). The CDR3 loop spans 12 amino acids. Trimming cost V 7 bases and J 2 bases, with 7 bases left between them. Germline lookup yields CDR1 SEHNR and CDR2 FQNEAQ (reference sequence). The CDR3 is CASKEDTDTQYF. CDR3 in DNA: TGTGCCAGCAAGGAGGACACAGATACGCAGTATTTT.

The chain recombines TRBV5-4 with TRBJ1-1; TRBD1 is a possible D gene (6 bases). V was clipped by 2 bases and J by 3 bases, with 11 bases between them. CDR1 is SGHNT and CDR2 is YYREEE in the germline V gene (reference sequence). The CDR3 totals 14 residues. DNA for the CDR3: TGTGCCAGCAGCTTCTGGGCAGGGGACACTGAAGCTTTCTTT. This translates into CASSFWAGDTEAFF. Full variable domain (remainder filled in from reference TRBV5-4 and TRBJ1-1): ETGVTQSPTHLIKTRGQQVTLRCSSQSGHNTVSWYQQALGQGPQFIFQYYREEENGRGNFPPRFSGLQFPNYSSELNVNALELDDSALYLCASSFWAGDTEAFFGQGTRLTVV.

The chain carries TRBV7-9 and TRBJ2-3; the D gene is possibly TRBD1 (7 bases). V was cut by 0 bases and J by 5 bases, with 12 bases left in between. This CDR3 has 15 residues. Per the germline V gene, CDR1 is SEHNR and CDR2 is FQNEAQ (reference sequence). CDR3: CASSLAAQGGDTQYF. The DNA for the CDR3 is TGTGCCAGCAGCTTAGCGGCCCAGGGGGGAGATACGCAGTATTTT.

The CDR3 DNA is TGTGCCAGCAGCTTAGGTCCGCTTTTAAGGCCCCAGCATTTT. Its protein is CASSLGPLLRPQHF. The chain carries TRBV7-9 and TRBJ1-5; no reliable D call. Germline loops: CDR1 SEHNR, CDR2 FQNEAQ (reference sequence). V lost 1 base and J lost 9, with 13 bases in between. This CDR3 is 14 amino acids long.

This chain uses TRBV9 with TRBJ2-5, with TRBD2 as a possible D gene (6 bases). CDR1 is SGDLS, CDR2 YYNGEE, per germline. With 0 bases removed from V and 5 bases from J, the gap between germline ends came to 11 bases. This CDR3 is 14 amino acids long. The CDR3 protein is CASSVDGAGETQYF. Here the CDR3 DNA reads TGTGCCAGCAGCGTAGATGGGGCGGGGGAGACCCAGTACTTC.

This chain's CDR3 is CASSQDVRVSRTYF. The CDR3 DNA sequence: TGCGCCAGCAGCCAAGATGTAAGGGTTTCTCGGACTTACTTC. V usage is TRBV4-1 and J usage is TRBJ2-7; perhaps TRBD2 as D (5 bases). From germline, CDR1 is MGHRA and CDR2 YSYEKL. This CDR3 is built from 14 residues. Trimming pared 0 bases from V and 13 bases from J, leaving 19 bases between.

The chain carries TRBV9 and TRBJ2-1; 10 bases line up with TRBD2. The CDR3 totals 15 residues. Germline lookup yields CDR1 SGDLS and CDR2 YYNGEE. The V gene end was trimmed by 4 bases and the J gene end by 4 bases; junction bases not matched to a gene: 5. In nucleotides, the CDR3 is TGTGCCAGCAGCTCCCTGACTAGCGGGTACAATGAGCAGTTCTTC. It translates to CASSSLTSGYNEQFF.

The chain has TRBV7-9 and TRBJ2-7; 8 bases match TRBD2. This CDR3 region has 16 residues. The ends lost 5 bases at V and 3 bases at J; junction bases unmatched: 12. The germline gives CDR1 SEHNR, CDR2 FQNEAQ (reference sequence). Here the CDR3 DNA reads TGTGCCAGCAGCCCATTAGAAGGGACTAGGCTCTACGAGCAGTACTTC. Translated: CASSPLEGTRLYEQYF.

The chain carries TRBV5-1 and TRBJ2-3, with 9 bases identical to TRBD2. After removal of 0 bases from V and 2 bases from J, the junction contained 22 bases not matched to a gene. The CDR3 is made up of 22 amino acids. Germline CDR1 reads SGHRS; CDR2 reads YFSETQ. The CDR3: CASSLEGTRLAGLRPHTDTQYF. The CDR3 DNA reads as TGCGCCAGCAGCTTGGAAGGGACTCGGCTAGCGGGACTTAGACCACACACAGATACGCAGTATTTT.

Only one count was recorded for this clone. Other DNA sequences in this sample translate to the same CDR3. This CDR3 is CASSFRGLNEKLFF. CDR3 DNA: TGTGCCAGCAGTTTCAGGGGTCTTAATGAAAAACTGTTTTTT. The genes are TRBV27 and TRBJ1-4; TRBD1 is a possible D gene (6 bases). This CDR3 has 14 residues. V lost 3 bases and J 4 bases, leaving 9 bases between the germline ends. Germline loops: CDR1 MNHEY, CDR2 SMNVEV (reference sequence). Variable domain in full (rest from reference TRBV27 and TRBJ1-4): EAQVTQNPRYLITVTGKKLTVTCSQNMNHEYMSWYRQDPGLGLRQIYYSMNVEVTDKGDVPEGYKVSRKEKRNFPLILESPSPNQTSLYFCASSFRGLNEKLFFGSGTQLSVL.

The chain carries TRBV13 and TRBJ2-1; the match to TRBD1 covers 8 bases. Germline-derived CDR1 and CDR2 are PRHDT and FYEKMQ (reference sequence). With 5 bases clipped from V and 7 bases from J, the junction kept 10 bases outside the gene matches. The CDR3 extends over 15 amino acids. Here the CDR3 reads CASSPFGQGGNEQFF. CDR3 in DNA: TGTGCCAGCAGCCCTTTCGGACAGGGAGGTAATGAGCAGTTCTTC.

The chain couples TRBV15 to TRBJ1-5; no clear D. CDR1 and CDR2 from the germline V gene are LNHNV and YYDKDF (reference sequence). Trimming took off 5 bases at V and 2 bases at J, with 13 bases between the two ends. The CDR3 is made up of 15 amino acids. CDR3 coding DNA: TGTGCCACCAGCGGCGGCCGTTCGGGCAATCAGCCCCAGCATTTT. Translation gives CATSGGRSGNQPQHF.

The CDR3 is CASSVVPGAPNGYTF. The CDR3 coding sequence is TGTGCCAGCAGCGTAGTACCGGGGGCTCCCAATGGCTACACCTTC. The J gene is TRBJ1-2, the V gene TRBV9, with a weak D call TRBD1 (6 bases). Germline V gene lookup returns CDR1 SGDLS and CDR2 YYNGEE. V lost 0 bases, J lost 6 bases, and 15 bases lay in between. This CDR3 comprises 15 residues.

As DNA, the CDR3 is TGTGCCAGCAGCGCGGACAGGGGGGTCTATGGCTACACCTTC. Translation gives CASSADRGVYGYTF. The genes are TRBV7-2 and TRBJ1-2; 10 bases line up with TRBD1. The germline V gene encodes CDR1 SGHTA and CDR2 FQGNSA. V dropped 5 bases and J dropped 4; count of bases not matched to a gene: 4. CDR3 size: 14 residues.

V usage is TRBV19 and J usage is TRBJ2-2; 10 nucleotides agree with TRBD2. There are 17 residues in the CDR3. The V gene's germline CDR1 is LNHDA and CDR2 SQIVND (reference sequence). After removal of 6 bases from V and 3 bases from J, the junction contained 10 bases not matched to a gene. DNA for the CDR3: TGTGCCAGTAGCGGACTAGCGGTTCGTCTTCACACCGGGGAGCTGTTTTTT. Translation: CASSGLAVRLHTGELFF.

The chain uses TRBV25-1 and TRBJ2-1; D may be TRBD2 (6 bases). The germline V gene has CDR1 MGHDK and CDR2 SYGVNS. V was cut by 7 bases and J by 8 bases, with 12 bases left in between. This CDR3 region has 12 residues. CDR3: CASIGLTHEQFF. In DNA, the CDR3 is TGTGCCAGCATAGGACTAACCCATGAGCAGTTCTTC.

In this sample, this clone turned up once. The chain has TRBV18 and TRBJ1-3; no clear D gene. Germline V gives CDR1 KGHSH, CDR2 LQKENI. Trimming cost V 0 bases and J 0 bases, with 12 bases left between them. This CDR3 region has 17 residues. Here the CDR3 reads CASSPPSGRGSGNTIYF. In nucleotides, the CDR3 is TGTGCCAGCTCACCACCCTCCGGACGGGGCTCTGGAAACACCATATATTTT.

This sequence joins TRBV7-3 and TRBJ2-3; 9 nucleotides match TRBD2. The CDR3 runs 15 residues. Trimming took 3 bases from V and 5 from J; bases not matched to a gene: 6. CDR1 and CDR2 from the germline V gene are SGHTA and FQGTGA. This CDR3 is CASSFSGSSGDTQYF. As DNA, the CDR3 is TGTGCCAGCAGCTTTAGCGGGAGTTCTGGAGATACGCAGTATTTT.

This chain connects TRBV7-2 to TRBJ2-4, with D perhaps TRBD2 (5 bases). CDR3 size: 16 residues. With 4 bases removed from V and 1 base from J, the gap between germline ends came to 14 bases. CDR1 and CDR2 from the germline V gene are SGHTA and FQGNSA. CDR3 nucleotide sequence: TGTGCCAGCAGCTCGAGGGAACCAGTGGCCAAAAACATTCAGTACTTC. Its protein product is CASSSREPVAKNIQYF. The whole variable domain, remainder taken from reference TRBV7-2 and TRBJ2-4, is GAGVSQSPSNKVTEKGKDVELRCDPISGHTALYWYRQSLGQGLEFLIYFQGNSAPDKSGLPSDRFSAERTGGSVSTLTIQRTQQEDSAVYLCASSSREPVAKNIQYFGAGTRLSVL.

This clone has more than one count but fewer than ten. Possible read error: a much larger clone is one base away. The V gene is TRBV7-6, the J gene TRBJ1-5; D unresolved. CDR1 is SGHVS, CDR2 FNYEAQ, per germline. Trimming shortened V by 1 base and J by 6 bases, and 4 bases separated the two germline ends. This CDR3 has 12 amino acids. CDR3 protein: CASSLVGQPQHF. In nucleotides, the CDR3 is TGTGCCAGCAGCTTAGTAGGTCAGCCCCAGCATTTT.

A remark on this clone: This CDR3 is also generated by other DNA sequences in the sample. The chain is built from TRBV11-2 and TRBJ2-7; D uncertain. V dropped 0 bases and J dropped 6 bases, with 6 bases sitting between them. Germline V gives CDR1 SGHAT, CDR2 FQNNGV. The CDR3 sequence is 12 residues long. DNA for the CDR3: TGTGCCAGCAGCTTAGATCTGTTCGAGCAGTACTTC. Protein sequence: CASSLDLFEQYF.

This chain links TRBV28 with TRBJ2-7; TRBD1 agrees at 7 bases. The CDR3 sequence is 15 residues long. The germline V gene encodes CDR1 MDHEN and CDR2 SYDVKM. After removal of 4 bases from V and 3 bases from J, the junction contained 9 bases not matched to a gene. The CDR3 region is CASSWTRQGYYEQYF. CDR3 DNA sequence: TGTGCCAGCAGTTGGACCCGACAGGGCTACTACGAGCAGTACTTC. Full variable domain (remainder filled in from reference TRBV28 and TRBJ2-7): DVKVTQSSRYLVKRTGEKVFLECVQDMDHENMFWYRQDPGLGLRLIYFSYDVKMKEKGDIPEGYSVSREKKERFSLILESASTNQTSMYLCASSWTRQGYYEQYFGPGTRLTVT.

The CDR3 nucleotides read TGTGCCAGCAGCTTAAAGCGGGAGTTCGACGAGCAGTACTTC. Translation gives CASSLKREFDEQYF. The chain uses TRBV7-9 and TRBJ2-7, with TRBD2 matching over 8 bases. Germline CDR1 is SEHNR and CDR2 is FQNEAQ (reference sequence). Trimming at V came to 2 bases and at J to 5 bases, leaving 5 bases not matched to a gene. This CDR3 spans 14 amino acids. Drawing the rest from reference TRBV7-9 and TRBJ2-7, the complete variable domain is DTGVSQNPRHKITKRGQNVTFRCDPISEHNRLYWYRQTLGQGPEFLTYFQNEAQLEKSRLLSDRFSAERPKGSFSTLEIQRTEQGDSAMYLCASSLKREFDEQYFGPGTRLTVT.